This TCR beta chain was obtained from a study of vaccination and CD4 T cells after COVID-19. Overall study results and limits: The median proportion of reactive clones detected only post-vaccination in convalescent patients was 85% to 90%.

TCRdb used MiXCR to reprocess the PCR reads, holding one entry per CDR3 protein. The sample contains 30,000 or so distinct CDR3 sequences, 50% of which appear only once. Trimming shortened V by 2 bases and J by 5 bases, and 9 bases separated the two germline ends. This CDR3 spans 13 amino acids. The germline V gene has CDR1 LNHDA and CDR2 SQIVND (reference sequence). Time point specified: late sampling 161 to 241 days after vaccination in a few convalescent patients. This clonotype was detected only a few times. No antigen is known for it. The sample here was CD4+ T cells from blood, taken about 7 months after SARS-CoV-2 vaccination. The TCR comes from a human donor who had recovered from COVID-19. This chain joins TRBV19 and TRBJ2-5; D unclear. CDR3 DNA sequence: TGTGCCAGTAGTATACGGAGAGCGGAGACCCAGTACTTC. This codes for CASSIRRAETQYF.